These T cell receptor beta chains were read from a single sample in a study of beta chain features in type 1 diabetes. Here immunoSEQ multiplex PCR was the method, and the copy in TCRdb shows in-frame clones only, minus some. The table records 350,000 to 400,000 clones, roughly 16% of them present only once. The sequencing input was naive CD4+ T cells from blood. Receptors originate from a woman under 30 in good health. The CDR3 runs from the conserved cysteine through the conserved F or W. A D gene is named only where the DNA matches it firmly. Some rows mark clone size as missing; the rest say once, few, many or name a class of expanded clone.

>few|TRBJ2-6|TRBV30|TRBD1
TGTGCCTTGAGTTCGGGACAGGGTGGTTCTGGGGCCAACGTCCTGACTTTC
CALSSGQGGSGANVLTF
>few|TRBJ1-3|TRBV6-1|-
TGTGCCAGCAGTGACAGGCCTGGAAACACCATATATTTT
CASSDRPGNTIYF
>few|TRBJ2-5|TRBV12-5|-
TGTGCTAGTGCACGATCCCGGACATGGGAGACCCAGTACTTC
CASARSRTWETQYF
>few|TRBJ2-7|TRBV29-1|TRBD1
TGCAGCGTCCCTACTCACGGGACAGGGGCCTACGAGCAGTACTTC
CSVPTHGTGAYEQYF
>few|TRBJ1-3|TRBV28|-
TGTGCCAGCAGTTTAGTCATGGGCGAGAGCCTGTTATTT
CASSLVMGESLLF
>-|TRBJ2-5|TRBV14|-
TGTGCCAGCAGCCAATTTGCGGGGCAAGAGACCCAGTACTTC
CASSQFAGQETQYF
>few|TRBJ2-5|TRBV28|TRBD2
TGTGCCAGCAGTCACCTGGGGGGGGAGTACCAAGAGACCCAGTACTTC
CASSHLGGEYQETQYF
>few|TRBJ2-1|TRBV30|-
TGTGCCTGGGCCGCGGACAGCAATGAGCAGTTCTTC
CAWAADSNEQFF
>few|TRBJ2-5|TRBV15|TRBD2
TGTGCCACCAGCAGACTAGCGGGAGATTCGCGAGAGACCCAGTACTTC
CATSRLAGDSRETQYF
>-|TRBJ2-7|TRBV27|TRBD2
TGTGCCAGCAGCCTAGCGGGAGGCAGGAAGCAGTACTTC
CASSLAGGRKQYF
>-|TRBJ1-4|TRBV19|-
TGTGCCAGTAGCAGACCAGGGGCAGCTAATGAAAAACTGTTTTTT
CASSRPGAANEKLFF
>-|TRBJ2-3|TRBV14|TRBD1
TGTGCCAGCAGCCGAGGACAGGTTGCAGATACGCAGTATTTT
CASSRGQVADTQYF
>few|TRBJ2-2|TRBV7-9|TRBD2
TGTGCCAGCAACCGATGGGGGGGACGCGCCGGGGAGCTGTTTTTT
CASNRWGGRAGELFF
>few|TRBJ2-3|TRBV7-9|-
TGTGCCAGCAGGGCGACTAGTGACACGCAGTATTTT
CASRATSDTQYF
>-|TRBJ2-1|TRBV7-9|TRBD2
TGTGCCAGCAGCCCCACGGGACTAGCGGGAGCTTACAATGAGCAGTTCTTC
CASSPTGLAGAYNEQFF
>-|TRBJ2-1|TRBV19|-
TGTGCCAGTAGTATATCCGAGGTGACCGGTGAGCAGTTCTTC
CASSISEVTGEQFF
>few|TRBJ1-1|TRBV5-4|-
TGTGCCAGCAGCCAGGAGCGGGGCACTGAAGCTTTCTTT
CASSQERGTEAFF
>-|TRBJ2-3|TRBV7-8|-
TGTGCCAGCAGCACCGACTACTCGTACACGCAGTATTTT
CASSTDYSYTQYF
>-|TRBJ2-7|TRBV5-6|-
TGTGCCAGCAGCTTGCAGTTTCTCCCAATTACCTACGAGCAGTACTTC
CASSLQFLPITYEQYF
>few|TRBJ2-5|TRBV6-5|TRBD2
TGTGCCAGCAGACGACTAGCGGGGGAGACCCAGTACTTC
CASRRLAGETQYF
>few|TRBJ1-1|TRBV2|-
TGTGCCAGCAGTGACGCTAAATATACTGAAGCTTTCTTT
CASSDAKYTEAFF
>-|TRBJ1-2|TRBV7-2|-
TGTGCCAGCTCCTCAAGGGGGGGGGTTAACTATGGCTACACCTTC
CASSSRGGVNYGYTF
>-|TRBJ2-7|TRBV4-1|-
TGCGCCAGCAGCCGCCAGGCGGGGATGAGGGAGCAGTACTTC
CASSRQAGMREQYF
>-|TRBJ1-5|TRBV28|-
TGTGCCAGCAGTTTGGGCGGACACAATCAGCCCCAGCATTTT
CASSLGGHNQPQHF
>-|TRBJ2-7|TRBV29-1|-
TGCAGCGCTAGACCGTGGACAGCAGACGACGAGCAGTACTTC
CSARPWTADDEQYF
>few|TRBJ1-5|TRBV30|-
TGTGCCTGGAGTGGACAGGTTAATCAGCCCCAGCATTTT
CAWSGQVNQPQHF
>-|TRBJ1-5|TRBV5-1|-
TGCGCCAGCAGCCCAACTTCAGGGGGCAATCAGCCCCAGCATTTT
CASSPTSGGNQPQHF
>few|TRBJ1-5|TRBV6-5|TRBD1
TGTGCCAGCAGTTCTGGACAGGGGGCCTACAATCAGCCCCAGCATTTT
CASSSGQGAYNQPQHF
>-|TRBJ2-3|TRBV11-1|-
TGTGCCAGCAGCTTAGGGCCGACAGGCACAGATACGCAGTATTTT
CASSLGPTGTDTQYF
>few|TRBJ2-7|TRBV18|-
TGTGCCAGCTCACCACCCGGAGTACCCGACCAGTACTTC
CASSPPGVPDQYF
>-|TRBJ1-2|TRBV20-1|TRBD1
TGCAGTGCAGGGACAGGTGATGGCTACACCTTC
CSAGTGDGYTF
>few|TRBJ2-4|TRBV14|-
TGTGCCAGCAGCCAAGATCAGGGTCCGGCCAAAAACATTCAGTACTTC
CASSQDQGPAKNIQYF
>few|TRBJ2-3|TRBV29-1|-
TGCAGCGTTGAGACCGAAGGGGGAGTCACAGATACGCAGTATTTT
CSVETEGGVTDTQYF
>few|TRBJ2-7|TRBV28|TRBD2
TGTGCCAGCAGTCCGCGGACTAGCGGGAGAGAGGAGCAGTACTTC
CASSPRTSGREEQYF
>-|TRBJ1-5|TRBV28|TRBD1
TGTGCCAGCATCGCCGCCGACAGGGTTATCCAGCCCCAGCATTTT
CASIAADRVIQPQHF
>few|TRBJ2-7|TRBV29-1|-
TGCAGCGTTGGGAGGACAGCAATCTACGAGCAGTACTTC
CSVGRTAIYEQYF
>-|TRBJ2-1|TRBV28|TRBD2
TGTGCCAGCAGTCTGACTAGCGGATCCTACAATGAGCAGTTCTTC
CASSLTSGSYNEQFF
>few|TRBJ1-5|TRBV30|-
TGTGCCTGGAGCCGGACAAGGGTAAATCAGCCCCAGCATTTT
CAWSRTRVNQPQHF
>-|TRBJ1-5|TRBV18|-
TGTGCCAGCTCACCGACACGCACCAAGGGGAGCAATCAGCCCCAGCATTTT
CASSPTRTKGSNQPQHF
>few|TRBJ2-1|TRBV18|TRBD1
TGTGCCAGCTCACTCGACAGGGGTGAGCAGTTCTTC
CASSLDRGEQFF
>-|TRBJ2-1|TRBV2|TRBD1
TGTGCCAGCAGGAAGGGGACAGGGGCCACCTACAATGAGCAGTTCTTC
CASRKGTGATYNEQFF
>few|TRBJ2-1|TRBV30|TRBD2
TGTGCCTGGACCTCTCGAGGGACTAGCGCCTACAATGAGCAGTTCTTC
CAWTSRGTSAYNEQFF
>-|TRBJ2-5|TRBV7-2|-
TGTGCCAGCAGCTTAGCGTTCAGGGCGCAAGAGACCCAGTACTTC
CASSLAFRAQETQYF
>few|TRBJ2-7|TRBV5-6|TRBD1
TGTGCCAGCAGCTTGGAGGGGACAGTCTTAACCTACGAGCAGTACTTC
CASSLEGTVLTYEQYF
>-|TRBJ2-7|TRBV29-1|-
TGCAGCGTTTCAGACTCCTACGAGCAGTACTTC
CSVSDSYEQYF
>few|TRBJ2-1|TRBV28|TRBD2
TGTGCCAGCAGAGAGCGGGAGTTCTATATAGATGAGCAGTTCTTC
CASREREFYIDEQFF
>few|TRBJ2-5|TRBV29-1|-
TGCAGCGTTGAAGGGGAGTCAGAGACCCAGTACTTC
CSVEGESETQYF